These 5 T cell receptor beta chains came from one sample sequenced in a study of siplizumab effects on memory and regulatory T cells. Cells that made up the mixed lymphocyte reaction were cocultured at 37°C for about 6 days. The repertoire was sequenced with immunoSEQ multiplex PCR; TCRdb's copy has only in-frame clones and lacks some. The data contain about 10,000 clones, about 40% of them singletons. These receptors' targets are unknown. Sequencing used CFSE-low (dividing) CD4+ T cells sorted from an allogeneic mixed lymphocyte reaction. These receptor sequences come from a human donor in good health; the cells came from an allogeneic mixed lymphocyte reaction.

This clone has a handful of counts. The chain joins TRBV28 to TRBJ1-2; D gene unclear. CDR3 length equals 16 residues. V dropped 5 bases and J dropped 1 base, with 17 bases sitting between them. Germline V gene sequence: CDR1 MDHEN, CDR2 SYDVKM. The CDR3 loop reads CASSTHPPTHNYGYTF. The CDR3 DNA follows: TGTGCCAGCAGTACCCACCCCCCGACTCATAACTATGGCTACACCTTC.

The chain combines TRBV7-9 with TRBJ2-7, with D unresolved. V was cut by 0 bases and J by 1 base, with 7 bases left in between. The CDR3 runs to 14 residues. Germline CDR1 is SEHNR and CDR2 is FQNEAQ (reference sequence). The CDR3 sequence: CASSLAGSSYEQYF. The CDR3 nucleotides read TGTGCCAGCAGCTTAGCAGGCAGTTCCTACGAGCAGTACTTC.

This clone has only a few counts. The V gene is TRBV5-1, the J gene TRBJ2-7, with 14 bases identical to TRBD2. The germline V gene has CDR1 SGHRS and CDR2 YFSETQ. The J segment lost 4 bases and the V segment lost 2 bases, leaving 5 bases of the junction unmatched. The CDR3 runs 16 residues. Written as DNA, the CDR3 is TGCGCCAGCAGCTTCGGGACTAGCGGGAGTACGTACGAGCAGTACTTC. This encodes CASSFGTSGSTYEQYF.

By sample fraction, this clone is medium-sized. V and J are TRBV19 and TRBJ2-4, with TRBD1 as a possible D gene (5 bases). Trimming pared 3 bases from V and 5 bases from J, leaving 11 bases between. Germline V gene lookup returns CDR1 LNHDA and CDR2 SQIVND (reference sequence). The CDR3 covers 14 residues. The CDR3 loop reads CASSIWGRENIQYF. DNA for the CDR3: TGTGCCAGTAGTATCTGGGGCAGAGAAAACATTCAGTACTTC.

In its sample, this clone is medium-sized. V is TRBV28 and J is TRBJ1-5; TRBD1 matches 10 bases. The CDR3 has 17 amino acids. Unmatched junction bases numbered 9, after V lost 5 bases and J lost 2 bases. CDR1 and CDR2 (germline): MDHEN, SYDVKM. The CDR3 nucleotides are TGTGCCAGCAGTCAACTTCGACAGGGGGCGGGCAATCAGCCCCAGCATTTT. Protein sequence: CASSQLRQGAGNQPQHF.